This entry lists 14 T cell receptor beta chains sequenced from one sample in a study of cytomegalovirus exposure and HLA in healthy donors. This PCR relied on a set of 60 Vbeta primers and 13 Jbeta primers. Assay used: immunoSEQ multiplex PCR; TCRdb lists only in-frame clones, some missing. The sample shows 150,000 to 200,000 clones, about 78% of them seen only once. The sequencing sample was made of PBMCs. Receptors originate from a woman aged 45-65 years in good health and CMV-seropositive.

The chain employs TRBV6-1 and TRBJ1-1, with a possible D match to TRBD1 (6 bases). Germline V gene data show CDR1 as MNHNS and CDR2 as SASEGT. V was shortened by 5 bases and J by 3 bases, with 16 bases between the two germline ends. The CDR3 runs to 15 residues. CDR3 nucleotide sequence: TGTGCCAGCAGTAGGACCGGGACAACGGACACTGAAGCTTTCTTT. Protein product: CASSRTGTTDTEAFF.

This clone was detected a few times. V gene TRBV15 combines with J gene TRBJ1-2; D call uncertain. Germline-derived CDR1 and CDR2 are LNHNV and YYDKDF (reference sequence). The CDR3 spans 14 residues. Trimming stripped 5 bases from V and 3 bases from J, with 13 bases between. The CDR3 bases are TGTGCCACCAGCGACGAGGAGGGCTACTATGGCTACACCTTC. Protein sequence: CATSDEEGYYGYTF.

This clone has a handful of counts. The chain couples TRBV5-6 to TRBJ2-2; TRBD2 agrees at 7 bases. The CDR3 is 16 amino acids. V gave up 4 bases and J gave up 6 bases; unmatched junction bases: 12. CDR1 and CDR2 (germline): SGHDT, YYEEEE. The CDR3 loop reads CASSPSGGRSSGELFF. The CDR3 region has the DNA TGTGCCAGCAGCCCCTCGGGGGGACGTTCTTCCGGGGAGCTGTTTTTT.

The rearrangement links TRBV18 to TRBJ2-7; D perhaps matches TRBD2 (5 bases). CDR1 is KGHSH, CDR2 LQKENI, per germline. Trimming stripped 3 bases from V and 0 bases from J, with 12 bases between. The CDR3 extends over 15 amino acids. The DNA for the CDR3 is TGTGCCAGCTCACCCCTCGAGGGATCCTCCTACGAGCAGTACTTC. As protein: CASSPLEGSSYEQYF.

V and J are TRBV12-5 and TRBJ1-3, with 8 bases fitting TRBD1. Trimming took 6 bases from V and 5 from J; bases not matched to a gene: 9. This CDR3 region has 15 residues. The germline V gene encodes CDR1 LGHNT and CDR2 FRNRAP. CDR3 bases: TGTGCTAGTGGCACAGGACAGGGTTACAGAAACACCATATATTTT. This translates into CASGTGQGYRNTIYF.

This clone was seen a handful of times. The chain employs TRBV9 and TRBJ1-2; a possible D gene is TRBD1 (6 bases). Germline V CDR1 and CDR2: SGDLS, YYNGEE. The CDR3 length is 15 residues. V was clipped by 3 bases and J by 4 bases, with 16 bases between them. In DNA, the CDR3 is TGTGCCAGCAGCGGACTATTCGGGGGGCTCTATGGCTACACCTTC. It encodes CASSGLFGGLYGYTF.

A few counts support this clone. The chain couples TRBV30 to TRBJ1-1; a weak D match, TRBD1 (5 bases). V lost 3 bases to trimming and J lost 1 base, with 15 bases between them. This CDR3 comprises 15 residues. The V gene's germline CDR1 is GTSNPN and CDR2 SVGIG (reference sequence). CDR3 in amino acids: CAWRGPPRGNTEAFF. The CDR3 DNA reads as TGTGCCTGGAGGGGACCTCCGCGGGGGAACACTGAAGCTTTCTTT.

V and J are TRBV12-5 and TRBJ2-5; TRBD1 matches 7 bases. The CDR3 totals 13 residues. Looked up from germline, CDR1 is LGHNT and CDR2 is FRNRAP. The trim removed 6 bases at V and 4 bases at J, leaving 5 bases unmatched. CDR3 DNA: TGTGCTAGTGGCATACAGGGGTCAGAGACCCAGTACTTC. Protein: CASGIQGSETQYF.

The rearrangement links TRBV9 to TRBJ2-7; D is perhaps TRBD1 (5 bases). This CDR3 is 13 amino acids long. CDR1 and CDR2 (germline): SGDLS, YYNGEE. Trimming took off 0 bases at V and 6 bases at J, with 10 bases between the two ends. This chain's CDR3 is CASSVGSGFEQYF. DNA for the CDR3: TGTGCCAGCAGCGTAGGTTCAGGGTTCGAGCAGTACTTC.

This chain links TRBV25-1 with TRBJ2-1; unclear D gene. Germline V gene sequence: CDR1 MGHDK, CDR2 SYGVNS. The V gene lost 3 bases and the J gene lost 9 bases, with 6 bases spanning the gap. The CDR3 covers 11 residues. The CDR3 coding sequence is TGTGCCAGCAGTGATGGCGGTGAGCAGTTCTTC. Translating gives CASSDGGEQFF.

The V call is TRBV15, the J call TRBJ2-2; tentative D call: TRBD1 (5 bases). Germline loops: CDR1 LNHNV, CDR2 YYDKDF (reference sequence). V dropped 5 bases and J dropped 0 bases, with 7 bases sitting between them. The CDR3 runs to 14 residues. In DNA, the CDR3 is TGTGCCACCAGCTCAGGGTCGAACACCGGGGAGCTGTTTTTT. This codes for CATSSGSNTGELFF.

The chain combines TRBV7-9 with TRBJ2-5, with 7 bases identical to TRBD1. Germline CDR1 and CDR2: SEHNR and FQNEAQ (reference sequence). This CDR3 region has 13 residues. V shed 5 bases, J shed 5 bases, and the junction held 5 bases outside the gene matches. Here the CDR3 DNA reads TGTGCCAGCAGCGACAGGGAGAGCGAGACCCAGTACTTC. This sequence encodes CASSDRESETQYF.

The rearrangement joins TRBV15 to TRBJ1-5; no firm D call. Germline CDR1 is LNHNV and CDR2 is YYDKDF (reference sequence). The CDR3 totals 13 residues. Trimming removed 6 bases at V and 2 bases at J, with 8 bases between. CDR3 amino acids: CATSAGRNQPQHF. The DNA for the CDR3 is TGTGCCACCAGTGCGGGTCGCAATCAGCCCCAGCATTTT.

This clone was seen once. This chain links TRBV4-1 with TRBJ1-5; weak D call: TRBD1 (5 bases). V dropped 2 bases and J dropped 9 bases, with 14 bases sitting between them. Germline V gene lookup returns CDR1 MGHRA and CDR2 YSYEKL. The CDR3 sequence is 14 residues long. The CDR3, as DNA: TGCGCCAGCAGCCAAACCCGGGGACTTGGGCCCCAGCATTTT. It yields the protein CASSQTRGLGPQHF.